Listed below are T cell receptor beta chains from one sample, sequenced in a study of T cell responses to AZD1222 COVID-19 vaccine. Clones were read by immunoSEQ multiplex PCR, and TCRdb kept only the in-frame ones, dropping some. The data show approximately 140,000 clones, 70% to 90% seen once. The sample in question was peripheral blood, obtained on day 0 of AZD1222 vaccination. The receptors originated from an adult in good health. Both conserved end residues are part of each CDR3. Fields, in order: V gene, clone size, J gene, D gene, CDR3 DNA, CDR3 protein. D genes are given only for firm matches. Part of the rows lack a size; the others show once, few, many or a class for expanded clones.

TRBV4-1	NA	TRBJ1-2	TRBD1	TGCGCCAGCAGCCAGACAGGGTGGGGCTACACCTTC	CASSQTGWGYTF
TRBV5-5	NA	TRBJ1-1	NA	TGTGCCAGCAGCTTGGGAAGAGGGACTGAAGCTTTCTTT	CASSLGRGTEAFF
TRBV3-1/TRBV3-2	NA	TRBJ2-3	NA	TGTGCCAGCAGCCAAGCTGCAGATACGCAATATTTT	CASSQAADTQYF
TRBV18	NA	TRBJ2-7	TRBD2	TGTGCCAGCTCTCCGGCTAGCGGGGGTACCTACGAGCAGTACTTC	CASSPASGGTYEQYF
TRBV4-3	NA	TRBJ1-2	NA	TGCGCCAGCAGCCAAGAGCCGGACTATGGCTACACCTTC	CASSQEPDYGYTF
TRBV7-6	once	TRBJ2-2	NA	TGTGCCAGCAGCGTATTTTCCGGCCGGGGCGGGGAGCTGTTTTTT	CASSVFSGRGGELFF
TRBV19	NA	TRBJ1-1	NA	TGTGCCAGTAGCCAAGACGGACAGCTAAACACTGAAGCTTTCTTT	CASSQDGQLNTEAFF
TRBV29-1	NA	TRBJ1-1	TRBD1	TGCAGCGTTGAAGGAAGACAGGGTACCGTTCCGAACACTGAAGCTTTCTTT	CSVEGRQGTVPNTEAFF
TRBV6-2/TRBV6-3	NA	TRBJ1-2	TRBD1	TGTGCCAGCAGTCTCACAGGGGGCGCGAATGGCTACACCTTC	CASSLTGGANGYTF
TRBV27	NA	TRBJ1-1	NA	TGTGCCAGCATAGGAGGGATTGAAGCTTTCTTT	CASIGGIEAFF
TRBV5-1	NA	TRBJ2-1	NA	TGCGCCAGCAGCGACTTCAATGAGCAGTTCTTC	CASSDFNEQFF
TRBV7-9	NA	TRBJ1-1	NA	TGTGCCAGCAGCCTCCTTGGGGGGTCTCGGGTGAACACTGAAGCTTTCTTT	CASSLLGGSRVNTEAFF
TRBV6-4	NA	TRBJ1-2	NA	TGTGCCAGCAGTGACTCACCGGGGGCAAGAGGCTACACCTTC	CASSDSPGARGYTF
TRBV3-1/TRBV3-2	NA	TRBJ1-2	NA	TGTGCCAGCAGCGGGAGTTCAGATGGCTACACCTTC	CASSGSSDGYTF
TRBV19	NA	TRBJ1-5	TRBD1	TGTGCCAGTATAAAGGGGACAGGGGCCCAGCCCCAGCATTTT	CASIKGTGAQPQHF
TRBV7-3	NA	TRBJ2-3	NA	TGTGCCAGCAGCCGACTACCGGGACTCACTTCCACAGATACGCAGTATTTT	CASSRLPGLTSTDTQYF
TRBV28	NA	TRBJ1-1	TRBD1	TGTGCCAGCAGTGTCGGACAGGGGAAAGCTTTCTTT	CASSVGQGKAFF
TRBV30	NA	TRBJ1-2	NA	TGTGCCTGGTTGCCTCCGAACAGCGGCGGCTACACCTTC	CAWLPPNSGGYTF
TRBV5-1	NA	TRBJ1-5	NA	TGCGCCAGCAGCTTGGCTGGATATAGCAATCAGCCCCAGCATTTT	CASSLAGYSNQPQHF
TRBV4-3	NA	TRBJ1-2	NA	TGCGCCAGCAGCCAAGGGCGAGCACGGACTAACTATGGCTACACCTTC	CASSQGRARTNYGYTF
TRBV30	once	TRBJ2-3	NA	TGTGCCTGGAGTAGCGGGTACACAGATACGCAGTATTTT	CAWSSGYTDTQYF
TRBV27	NA	TRBJ1-3	TRBD1	TGTGCCAGCAGTTCTAGGGGGCATTCGGGAAACACCATATATTTT	CASSSRGHSGNTIYF
TRBV19	NA	TRBJ2-5	TRBD1	TGTGCCAGTAGTACGGGCAGGGGGCGGGTGGAGACCCAGTACTTC	CASSTGRGRVETQYF
TRBV18	NA	TRBJ1-4	NA	TGTGCCAGCTCACCACCAGGGGCTAATGAAAAACTGTTTTTT	CASSPPGANEKLFF
TRBV18	NA	TRBJ1-3	TRBD1	TGTGCCAGCTCACAGGACAGGGTAGCCTCTGGAAACACCATATATTTT	CASSQDRVASGNTIYF
TRBV4-2	NA	TRBJ2-3	TRBD2	TGTGCCAGCAGCCAAGATTGGGCTAGCGGGGCTGATACGCAGTATTTT	CASSQDWASGADTQYF
TRBV7-9	NA	TRBJ1-3	NA	TGTGCCAGCACCCCCAGGGCTGCTGGAAACACCATATATTTT	CASTPRAAGNTIYF
TRBV18	NA	TRBJ1-6	TRBD1	TGTGCCAGCTCGCCGGGACAGCTCACCAATTCACCCCTCCACTTT	CASSPGQLTNSPLHF
TRBV28	NA	TRBJ1-2	NA	TGTGCCAGCAGTTTCCAATCTTCGGGGTTTGATGGCTACACCTTC	CASSFQSSGFDGYTF
TRBV7-9	NA	TRBJ1-2	TRBD1	TGTGCCAGCAGCCCCACAGGACAGGGGGGTGGCTACACCTTC	CASSPTGQGGGYTF
TRBV30	NA	TRBJ1-3	NA	TGTGCCTGGAGGGAGACAGTGAGTGGAAACACCATATATTTT	CAWRETVSGNTIYF
TRBV5-5	NA	TRBJ2-7	NA	TGTGCCAGCAGCCCTAGGCCTAGCGACGCCTACGAGCAGTACTTC	CASSPRPSDAYEQYF
TRBV5-4	NA	TRBJ2-3	NA	TGTGCCAGCAGCGTCCAGGGTAGCACAGATACGCAGTATTTT	CASSVQGSTDTQYF
TRBV27	NA	TRBJ2-7	TRBD1	TGTGCCAGCGCAAGACAGGGGAACCCCTACGAGCAGTACTTC	CASARQGNPYEQYF
TRBV7-8	NA	TRBJ1-2	NA	TGTGCCAGCAGCTTAATCGGAGGGGCAGGCTATGGCTACACCTTC	CASSLIGGAGYGYTF
TRBV7-2	NA	TRBJ1-2	TRBD1	TGTGCCAGCAGGGGGACAGGGGGCGCTGGGGGCTACACCTTC	CASRGTGGAGGYTF
TRBV5-1	NA	TRBJ2-2	TRBD2	TGCGCCAGCAGCGTTAGCGGGGGGGCCAACGGGGAGCTGTTTTTT	CASSVSGGANGELFF
TRBV9	NA	TRBJ2-2	NA	TGTGCCAGCAGCGTCGGTACCGGGCTCGACATGGGGGAGCTGTTTTTT	CASSVGTGLDMGELFF
TRBV3-1/TRBV3-2	NA	TRBJ1-2	NA	TGTGCCAGCAGCCAAGCGCGAGGCCATGGCTACACCTTC	CASSQARGHGYTF
TRBV28	once	TRBJ1-4	NA	TGTGCCAGCAGTTTAACGGATGAAAAACTGTTTTTT	CASSLTDEKLFF
TRBV27	NA	TRBJ1-1	NA	TGTGCCAGCAGACTAAGTTGGAACACTGAAGCTTTCTTT	CASRLSWNTEAFF
TRBV7-2	NA	TRBJ1-2	NA	TGTGCCAGCAATGAACAACCGAGCTATGGCTACACCTTC	CASNEQPSYGYTF
TRBV19	NA	TRBJ1-1	TRBD1	TGTGCCAGTACCACTCCTGTCACAGGGGGACTAGGCGGATGGAACACTGAAGCTTTCTTT	CASTTPVTGGLGGWNTEAFF
TRBV27	NA	TRBJ2-7	NA	TGTGCCAGCAGTCCCCGGACCCTGAGTGTGGAGCAGTACTTC	CASSPRTLSVEQYF
TRBV19	NA	TRBJ1-2	NA	TGTGCCAGTAGTATCCCGGGACCGAGTTGGGATGGCTACACCTTC	CASSIPGPSWDGYTF